These 2 T cell receptor beta chains were all obtained from the same sample, sequenced in a study. TCRdb recomputed calls from the 5' RACE reads with MiXCR, one row per CDR3 protein. The sample contains about 43,000 distinct CDR3 sequences, 22% of which appear only once. Treg sorting used a CD4+CD25+CD127-/low gate. Sequencing was done on a sample of Tregs sorted from a lymph node. The origin of the receptors is a female donor with breast cancer.

This clonotype was seen only once. The chain uses TRBV6-6 and TRBJ2-1; 8 bases map to TRBD2. Per germline, CDR1 MNHNY and CDR2 SVGAGI (reference sequence). Unmatched junction bases numbered 9, after V lost 0 bases and J lost 2 bases. The length of the CDR3 is 18 residues. CDR3 amino acids: CASSYSMPSGRTYNEQFF. CDR3 nucleotides: TGTGCCAGCAGTTACTCGATGCCTAGCGGGCGCACCTACAATGAGCAGTTCTTC.

Worth noting for this clonotype: The junction and the germline gene differ at one end; a read error may be behind it. The V and J genes are TRBV4-3 and TRBJ1-1; 8 bases line up with TRBD1. CDR1 is LGHNA, CDR2 YSLEER, per germline. This CDR3 is built from 15 residues. This chain's CDR3 is CASSQEWQGATEASF. CDR3 DNA sequence: TGCGCCAGCAGCCAAGAGTGGCAGGGGGCCACTGAAGCTTCCTTT.